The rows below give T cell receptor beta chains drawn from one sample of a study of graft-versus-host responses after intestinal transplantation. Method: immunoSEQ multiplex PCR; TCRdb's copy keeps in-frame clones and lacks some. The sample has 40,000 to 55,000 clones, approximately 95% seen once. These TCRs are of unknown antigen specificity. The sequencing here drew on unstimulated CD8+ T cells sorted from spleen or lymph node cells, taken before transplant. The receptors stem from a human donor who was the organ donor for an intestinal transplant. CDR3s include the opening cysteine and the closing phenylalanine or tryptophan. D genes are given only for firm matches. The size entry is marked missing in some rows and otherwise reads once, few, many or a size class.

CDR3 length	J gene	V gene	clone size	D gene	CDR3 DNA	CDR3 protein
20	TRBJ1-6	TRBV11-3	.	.	TGTGCCAGCAGCTTAGGGGAGGGGGATTCTGACATCTTTTTTAATTCACCCCTCCACTTT	CASSLGEGDSDIFFNSPLHF
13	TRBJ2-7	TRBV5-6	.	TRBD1	TGTGCCAGCAGCCCCGGGACAGCCTACGAGCAGTACTTC	CASSPGTAYEQYF
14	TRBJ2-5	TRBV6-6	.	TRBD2	TGTGCCAGCAGTACCATACTAGCGGGAGAGACCCAGTACTTC	CASSTILAGETQYF
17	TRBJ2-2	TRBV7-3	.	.	TGTGCCAGCAGCTTAAGTGGGGGAACCTCGAACACCGGGGAGCTGTTTTTT	CASSLSGGTSNTGELFF
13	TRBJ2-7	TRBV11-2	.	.	TGTGCCAGCAGCTCCACGGCAGGCTACGAGCAGTACTTC	CASSSTAGYEQYF
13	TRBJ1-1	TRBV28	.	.	TGTGCCAGCAGAACAATAGGACTGATTGAAGCTTTCTTT	CASRTIGLIEAFF
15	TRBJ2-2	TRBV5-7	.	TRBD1	TGTGCCAGCAGCCTCGGGACAGCCGACACCGGGGAGCTGTTTTTT	CASSLGTADTGELFF
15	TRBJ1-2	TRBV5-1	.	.	TGCGCCAGCAGCTCTAGGACGAGGGAGGTTGATGGCTACACCTTC	CASSSRTREVDGYTF
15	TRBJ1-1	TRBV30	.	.	TGTGCCTGGAGTGCCCTTTCTATCTCCTGGGGTGAAGCTTTCTTT	CAWSALSISWGEAFF
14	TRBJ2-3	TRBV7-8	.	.	TGTGCCAGCATTATGGGGCTGAGCACAGATACGCAGTATTTT	CASIMGLSTDTQYF
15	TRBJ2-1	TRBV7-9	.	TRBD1	TGTGCCAGCAGCTCAGAGGGACAGGGTCGGAATGAGCAGTTCTTC	CASSSEGQGRNEQFF
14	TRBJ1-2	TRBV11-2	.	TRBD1	TGTGCCAGCAGCCATCCGACAGGGTTAAGAGGCTACACCTTC	CASSHPTGLRGYTF
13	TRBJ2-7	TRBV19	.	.	TGTGCCAGTAGTATTTGGGGCTCCTACGAGCAGTACTTC	CASSIWGSYEQYF
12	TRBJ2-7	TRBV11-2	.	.	TGTGCCAGCAGCTCGTTCAACTACGAGCAGTACTTC	CASSSFNYEQYF
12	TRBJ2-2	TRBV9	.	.	TGTGCCAGCAGCGTAGACACCGGGGAGCTGTTTTTT	CASSVDTGELFF
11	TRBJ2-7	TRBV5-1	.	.	TGCGCCAGCAGCTTGGGGGACGAGCAGTACTTC	CASSLGDEQYF
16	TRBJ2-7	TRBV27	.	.	TGTGCCAGCAGTTTATCCCCTCCGAAGTACGGCTACGAGCAGTACTTC	CASSLSPPKYGYEQYF
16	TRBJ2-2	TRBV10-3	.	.	TGTGCCATCAGTGAGTCAGGTGGAATTGGCACCGGGGAGCTGTTTTTT	CAISESGGIGTGELFF
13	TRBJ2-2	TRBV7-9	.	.	TGTGCCAGCAGCTTGGGGGGCTCCGGGGAGCTGTTTTTT	CASSLGGSGELFF
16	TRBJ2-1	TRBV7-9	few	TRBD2	TGTGCCAGCAGCTCCCTTCGACTAGCGTACTACAATGAGCAGTTCTTC	CASSSLRLAYYNEQFF
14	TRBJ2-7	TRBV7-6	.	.	TGTGCCAGCAGCCCCGGCGGCGGGCACTACGAGCAGTACTTC	CASSPGGGHYEQYF
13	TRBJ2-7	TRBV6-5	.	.	TGTGCCAGCAGTTACTCGGCGGGCTACGAGCAGTACTTC	CASSYSAGYEQYF
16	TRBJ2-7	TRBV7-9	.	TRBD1	TGTGCCAGCAGCTCGCCGGGACAGGGTCCCTCCTACGAGCAGTACTTC	CASSSPGQGPSYEQYF
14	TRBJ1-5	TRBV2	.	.	TGTGCCAGCAGTGATATTGGCCTTCAACAGCCCCAGCATTTT	CASSDIGLQQPQHF
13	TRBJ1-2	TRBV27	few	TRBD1	TGTGCCAGCAGTTTAGGGACAGGCTATGGCTACACCTTC	CASSLGTGYGYTF
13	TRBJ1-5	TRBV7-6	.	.	TGTGCCAGCAGCTCGGGGTTTGGTCAGCCCCAGCATTTT	CASSSGFGQPQHF
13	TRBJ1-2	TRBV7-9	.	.	TGTGCCAGCAGCCCGCCAGGGTATGATGGCTACACCTTC	CASSPPGYDGYTF
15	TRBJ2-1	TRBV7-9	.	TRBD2	TGTGCCAGCAGCCTAACACAAACTTACGGGAGGGAGCAGTTCTTC	CASSLTQTYGREQFF
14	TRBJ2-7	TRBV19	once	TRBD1	TGTGCCAGTAGTGCGACAGGGGTTCGCTACGAGCAGTACTTC	CASSATGVRYEQYF
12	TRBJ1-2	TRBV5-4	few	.	TGTGCCAGCAGCTTGGGACTGGCTGGCTACACCTTC	CASSLGLAGYTF
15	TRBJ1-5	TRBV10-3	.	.	TGTGCCATCAGTGATTCTGCGACAGGCAATCAGCCCCAGCATTTT	CAISDSATGNQPQHF
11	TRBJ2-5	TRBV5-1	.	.	TGCGCCAGCAGGGGACAAGAGACCCAGTACTTC	CASRGQETQYF